The 7 T cell receptor beta chains below come from one sample, sequenced in a study of tumor-infiltrating lymphocytes in primary liver carcinoma (dated by TCRdb to the late 2010s). RNA from unsorted whole blood was extracted with TRIzol reagent, and germline DNA was obtained with the DNeasy Blood & Tissue kit. These reads were obtained on an Illumina HiSeq 2500. A constant-region primer and ProtoScript II reverse transcriptase were used to reverse-transcribe TCRbeta-specific cDNA from about 500 ng total RNA. Construction of the TCRbeta libraries relied on three nested rounds of multiplex PCR, following a slightly modified ARM-PCR procedure. The first two PCR rounds used multiplex TRBV1-TRBV30 forward primers with a Cbeta reverse primer, each for about 11 cycles. TCRdb reprocessed the public reads (quality trimming at Q25 with fastp, clone calling with MiXCR) and kept in-frame beta chains. Rows matching on CDR3 protein sequence are summarized as one entry with the most common DNA and genes. The sample profile shows approximately 330,000 distinct CDR3 sequences; almost 65% of them were found once. The ten largest make up about 6% of the sample.

Sequenced input: peripheral blood. Receptors were obtained from a man aged 35 to 55 with primary liver carcinoma and hepatitis B virus infection.

Regarding this clonotype: Given the absence of the conserved phenylalanine or tryptophan at the CDR3 end, a read error is likely. This chain links TRBV11-2 with TRBJ2-3; D gene uncertain. The germline gives CDR1 SGHAT, CDR2 FQNNGV. V lost 1 base to trimming and J lost 6 bases, with 14 bases between them. The CDR3 runs 15 residues. CDR3 nucleotide sequence: TGTGCCAGCAGCTTAGGTAGCAGGTTAGCCGATACGCAGTATCTT. It encodes CASSLGSRLADTQYL.

This clonotype has only a few counts. A much more abundant neighbour one base away suggests this may be a read error. The chain carries TRBV6-6 and TRBJ2-5; D unresolved. Trimming took 1 base from V and 2 from J, leaving 5 bases between them. From germline, CDR1 is MNHNY and CDR2 SVGAGI (reference sequence). CDR3 length equals 13 residues. As DNA, the CDR3 is TGTGCCAGCAGTTACTTGGGGCAAGAGACCCAGTACTTC. This translates into CASSYLGQETQYF.

Concerning this clonotype itself: This CDR3 fails to terminate in the conserved phenylalanine or tryptophan, so it likely reflects a read error. The DNA is omitted, as the CDR3 cannot be located on it reliably, and the CDR3 follows TCRdb's listing. This chain uses TRBV6-5 with TRBJ2-1; TRBD1, the table's D call, lacks a check against the DNA. CDR1 and CDR2 from the germline V gene are MNHEY and SVGAGI. Termini included, the CDR3 measures 15 amino acids. The CDR3 region is CASSEVDRGRTSEFS.

This clonotype was found a few times. The chain employs TRBV5-1 and TRBJ1-2; D not resolved. Looked up from germline, CDR1 is SGHRS and CDR2 is YFSETQ. V was shortened by 0 bases and J by 6 bases, with 6 bases between the two germline ends. The length of the CDR3 is 12 residues. CDR3 residues: CASSLAEDGYTF. CDR3 sequence (DNA): TGCGCCAGCAGCTTGGCGGAGGATGGCTACACCTTC.

To note about this clonotype: The CDR3 does not end in the conserved phenylalanine or tryptophan, so this is likely a read error. Because the CDR3's place on the DNA is in doubt, the DNA is left out and the CDR3 is given as listed by TCRdb. This rearrangement joins TRBV11-3 to TRBJ2-1; TRBD2 is the table's D call, not checked against the DNA. Counting both end residues, the CDR3 totals 17 amino acids. Germline CDR1 reads SGHNT; CDR2 reads YENEEA. The CDR3 reads CASSLARGTGGQNEQFL.

For this clonotype: No conserved phenylalanine or tryptophan is present at the end of the CDR3, so a read error is the likely explanation. The chain uses TRBV10-3 and TRBJ2-5; 7 bases line up with TRBD1. Germline V gene lookup returns CDR1 ENHRY and CDR2 SYGVKD. CDR3 length equals 13 residues. Losses at the gene ends were 3 bases for V and 5 bases for J; bases not matched to a gene: 3. This CDR3 reads CAISERQGETQYL. The CDR3 DNA is TGTGCCATCAGTGAAAGACAGGGCGAGACCCAGTACCTC.

Note on this clonotype: The conserved phenylalanine or tryptophan normally closing the CDR3 is absent here, so this likely arose from a read error. The V call is TRBV11-2, the J call TRBJ2-7, with D possibly being TRBD1 (6 bases). The CDR3 contains 14 residues. Germline V gives CDR1 SGHAT, CDR2 FQNNGV. CDR3 coding DNA: TGTGCCAACAGCTTCGGGACACTAAGTTACGAGCAGTACTCC. It is translated as CANSFGTLSYEQYS.